This T cell receptor (beta chain) was retrieved from a study of technical replicates of blood from a handful of donors. The method was immunoSEQ multiplex PCR; TCRdb's version includes in-frame clones alone and lacks a portion of them. The sample lists around 83,000 clones, about 93% seen once, with 0.2% to 0.3% in the top ten. Sample: T cells isolated from PBMCs. The sequence was collected from a human donor in good health.

DNA for the CDR3: TGTGCCAGCAGTGAAGCCATCTGGGACAGGGGACCTCATCAGCCCCAGCATTTT. It is translated as CASSEAIWDRGPHQPQHF. The chain recombines TRBV6-1 with TRBJ1-5; TRBD1 matches 10 bases. V shed 0 bases and J 5 bases; nucleotides not matched to a gene: 10. CDR3 length: 18 residues. Germline CDR1 and CDR2: MNHNS and SASEGT.